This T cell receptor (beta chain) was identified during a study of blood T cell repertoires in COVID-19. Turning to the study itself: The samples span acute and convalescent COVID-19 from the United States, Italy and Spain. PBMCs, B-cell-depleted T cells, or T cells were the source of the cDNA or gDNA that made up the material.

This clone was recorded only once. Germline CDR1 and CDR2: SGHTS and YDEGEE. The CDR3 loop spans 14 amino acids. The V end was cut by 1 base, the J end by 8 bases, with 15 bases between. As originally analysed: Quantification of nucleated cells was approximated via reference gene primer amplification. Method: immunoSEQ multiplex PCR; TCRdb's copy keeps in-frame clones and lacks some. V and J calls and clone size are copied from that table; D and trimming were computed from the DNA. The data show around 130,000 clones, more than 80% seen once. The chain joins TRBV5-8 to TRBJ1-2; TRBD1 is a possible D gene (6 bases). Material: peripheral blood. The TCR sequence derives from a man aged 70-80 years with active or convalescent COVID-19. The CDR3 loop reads CASSLTGSTGGYTF. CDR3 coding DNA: TGTGCCAGCAGCTTGACAGGGTCCACGGGCGGCTACACCTTC.